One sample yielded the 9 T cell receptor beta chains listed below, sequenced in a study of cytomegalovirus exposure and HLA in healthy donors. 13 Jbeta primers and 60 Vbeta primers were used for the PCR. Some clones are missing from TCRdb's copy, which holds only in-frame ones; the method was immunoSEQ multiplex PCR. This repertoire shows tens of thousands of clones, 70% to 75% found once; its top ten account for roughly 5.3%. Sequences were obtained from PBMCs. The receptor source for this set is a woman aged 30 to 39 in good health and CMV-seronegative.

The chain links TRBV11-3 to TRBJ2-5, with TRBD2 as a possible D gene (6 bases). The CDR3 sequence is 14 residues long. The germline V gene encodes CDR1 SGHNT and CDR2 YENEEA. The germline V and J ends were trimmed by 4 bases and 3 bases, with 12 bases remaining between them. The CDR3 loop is CASSSKEGEETQYF. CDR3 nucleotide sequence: TGTGCCAGCAGCTCAAAGGAGGGTGAAGAGACCCAGTACTTC.

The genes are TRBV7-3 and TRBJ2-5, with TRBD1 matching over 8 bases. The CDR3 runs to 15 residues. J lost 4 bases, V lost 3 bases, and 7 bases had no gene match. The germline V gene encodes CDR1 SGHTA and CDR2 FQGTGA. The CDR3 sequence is CASSLLTGVGETQYF. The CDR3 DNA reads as TGTGCCAGCAGCTTGTTGACAGGGGTGGGAGAGACCCAGTACTTC.

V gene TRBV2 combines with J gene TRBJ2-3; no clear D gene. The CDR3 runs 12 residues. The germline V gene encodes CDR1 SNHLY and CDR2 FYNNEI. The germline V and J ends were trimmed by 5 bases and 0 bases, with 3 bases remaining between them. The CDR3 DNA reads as TGTGCCAGCAGTCCTAGCACAGATACGCAGTATTTT. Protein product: CASSPSTDTQYF.

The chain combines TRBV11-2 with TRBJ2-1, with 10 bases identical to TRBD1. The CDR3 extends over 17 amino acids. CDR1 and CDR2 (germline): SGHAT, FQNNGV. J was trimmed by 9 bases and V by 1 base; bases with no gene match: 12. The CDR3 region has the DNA TGTGCCAGCAGCTTAGTTAATTCGGGACAGGGGAGTGGTGAGCAGTTCTTC. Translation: CASSLVNSGQGSGEQFF.

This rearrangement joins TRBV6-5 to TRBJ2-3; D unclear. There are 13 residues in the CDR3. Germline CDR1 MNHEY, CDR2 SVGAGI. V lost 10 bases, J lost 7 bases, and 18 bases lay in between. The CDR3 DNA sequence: TGTGCCACCCGCCGAGGCTCCCCAAATACGCAGTATTTT. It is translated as CATRRGSPNTQYF.

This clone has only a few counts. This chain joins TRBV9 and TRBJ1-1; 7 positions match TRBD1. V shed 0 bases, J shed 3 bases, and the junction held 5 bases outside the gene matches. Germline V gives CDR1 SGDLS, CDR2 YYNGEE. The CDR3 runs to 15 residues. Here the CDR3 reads CASSVVWQGDTEAFF. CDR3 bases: TGTGCCAGCAGCGTAGTTTGGCAGGGGGACACTGAAGCTTTCTTT. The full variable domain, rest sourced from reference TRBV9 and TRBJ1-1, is DSGVTQTPKHLITATGQRVTLRCSPRSGDLSVYWYQQSLDQGLQFLIQYYNGEERAKGNILERFSAQQFPDLHSELNLSSLELGDSALYFCASSVVWQGDTEAFFGQGTRLTVV.

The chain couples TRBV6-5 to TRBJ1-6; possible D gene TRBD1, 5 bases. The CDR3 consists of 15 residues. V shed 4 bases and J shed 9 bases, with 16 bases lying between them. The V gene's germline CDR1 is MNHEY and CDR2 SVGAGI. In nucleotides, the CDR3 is TGTGCCAGCAGTTCCCGGACGGGGGTGAGTTCACCCCTCCACTTT. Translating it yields CASSSRTGVSSPLHF.

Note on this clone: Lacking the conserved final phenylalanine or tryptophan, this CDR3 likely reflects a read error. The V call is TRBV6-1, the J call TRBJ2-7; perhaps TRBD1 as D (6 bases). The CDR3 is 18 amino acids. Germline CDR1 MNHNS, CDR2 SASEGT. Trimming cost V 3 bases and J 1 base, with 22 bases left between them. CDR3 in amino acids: CASSDRYFGMTGSYEQYI. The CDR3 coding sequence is TGTGCCAGCAGTGATAGGTACTTCGGGATGACAGGTTCCTACGAGCAGTACATC.

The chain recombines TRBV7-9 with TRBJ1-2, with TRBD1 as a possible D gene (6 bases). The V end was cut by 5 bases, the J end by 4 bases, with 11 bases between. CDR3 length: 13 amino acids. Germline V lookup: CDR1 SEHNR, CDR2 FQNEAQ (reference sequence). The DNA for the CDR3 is TGTGCCAGCAGCCTGGACAGTCTCTATGGCTACACCTTC. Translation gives CASSLDSLYGYTF.